The rows below give T cell receptor beta chains drawn from one sample of a study of PD-1 blockade in classical Hodgkin lymphoma. Method: immunoSEQ multiplex PCR; TCRdb's copy keeps in-frame clones and lacks some. This repertoire shows thousands of clones, 70% to 75% found once; its top ten account for around 54%. Source: peripheral blood mononuclear cells (PBMCs), taken at baseline. These receptors originate from a human donor with classical Hodgkin lymphoma. CDR3s include the opening cysteine and the closing phenylalanine or tryptophan. The order of the fields is clone size, CDR3 length, V gene, D gene, J gene, CDR3 protein, CDR3 DNA. The D gene is left open where the match is weak. Size values are once, few and many counts, or a class for expanded clones, and some rows have none.

>NA|14|TRBV19|NA|TRBJ1-2
CASSIGEGLGGYTF
TGTGCCAGTAGTATAGGGGAGGGCCTTGGAGGCTACACCTTC
>NA|13|TRBV7-8|NA|TRBJ1-2
CASSLEFRGGYTF
TGTGCCAGCAGCTTGGAATTCAGGGGTGGCTACACCTTC
>few|18|TRBV5-8|TRBD1|TRBJ2-3
CASSLGTGGVPRADTQYF
TGTGCCAGCAGCTTGGGTACAGGGGGCGTTCCAAGGGCAGATACGCAGTATTTT
>NA|14|TRBV7-2|NA|TRBJ2-5
CASSTSGDTAGQYF
TGTGCCAGCAGCACCTCAGGTGACACCGCGGGACAGTACTTC
>NA|14|TRBV9|NA|TRBJ1-5
CASSPGGSNQPQHF
TGTGCCAGCAGCCCCGGAGGGAGCAATCAGCCCCAGCATTTT
>large|14|TRBV4-1|NA|TRBJ2-2
CASRPGLNTGELFF
TGCGCCAGCAGACCGGGACTCAACACCGGGGAGCTGTTTTTT
>few|16|TRBV7-9|NA|TRBJ1-3
CASSLTRARSGNTIYF
TGTGCCAGCAGCTTAACGAGGGCTCGAAGTGGAAACACCATATATTTT
>NA|14|TRBV5-1|NA|TRBJ2-5
CASSLGWIQETQYF
TGCGCCAGCAGCTTGGGGTGGATACAAGAGACCCAGTACTTC
>NA|13|TRBV7-2|TRBD1|TRBJ2-1
CASSLGQGGEQFF
TGTGCCAGCAGCTTAGGACAGGGCGGTGAGCAGTTCTTC
>NA|13|TRBV5-6|NA|TRBJ2-3
CASGRLGGDTQYF
TGTGCCAGCGGGAGGTTGGGAGGAGATACGCAGTATTTT
>NA|14|TRBV29-1|NA|TRBJ2-3
CSVVSGSGTDTQYF
TGCAGCGTTGTCTCGGGCAGCGGCACAGATACGCAGTATTTT
>few|12|TRBV10-3|NA|TRBJ1-1
CAISVGPDEAFF
TGTGCCATCAGTGTTGGACCCGATGAAGCTTTCTTT
>few|18|TRBV14|NA|TRBJ2-6
CASSRGARGLSGANVLTF
TGTGCCAGCAGCCGAGGGGCGCGGGGACTCTCTGGGGCCAACGTCCTGACTTTC
>NA|15|TRBV4-3|TRBD2|TRBJ2-3
CASSQGRLAGGTQYF
TGCGCCAGCAGCCAAGGGAGACTAGCGGGAGGAACGCAGTATTTT
>NA|15|TRBV7-3|TRBD2|TRBJ2-1
CASSSTGTSGNEQFF
TGTGCCAGCAGCTCCACCGGGACTAGCGGCAATGAGCAGTTCTTC
>few|14|TRBV19|NA|TRBJ1-2
CASSHGTLTYGYTF
TGTGCCAGTAGTCACGGGACACTCACCTATGGCTACACCTTC